This paragraph covers one T cell receptor beta chain sequence. Its antigen is unidentified. Here immunoSEQ multiplex PCR was the method, and the copy in TCRdb shows in-frame clones only, minus some. Here the sample spans about 130,000 clones, around 77% being singletons. The record originates from a study of a mutant IDH1 vaccine in newly diagnosed glioma. Regarding time point: week 11, during vaccination. Every vaccine dose comprised 300 ug of mutant IDH1 20-mer peptide plus topical imiquimod. CDR1 is SGHAT, CDR2 FQNNGV, per germline. Trimming cost V 1 base and J 0 bases, with 10 bases left between them. This CDR3 is 16 amino acids long.

Specimen: PBMCs, collected from a glioma patient whose treatment included an IDH1 peptide vaccine. This clonotype originated in a man in his forties with glioma. V usage is TRBV11-2 and J usage is TRBJ2-1; D unclear. The CDR3 sequence is CASSLAERSSYNEQFF. The CDR3 nucleotides read TGTGCCAGCAGCTTAGCAGAGAGATCCTCCTACAATGAGCAGTTCTTC.